This T cell receptor (beta chain) was recorded in a study of molecular identifiers for immune sequencing clone quantification (dated by TCRdb to between 2017 and 2018). With respect to the entire study: For a replicate experiment, RNA from roughly 20,000 or 100,000 naive CD8 T cells was divided into five aliquots, and four of the five aliquots were sequenced. The study was a methods study using CD8 T cells to benchmark molecular-identifier clustering-based TCR repertoire sequencing (MIDCIRS) and TCR RNA copy counting. What the study reported, not specific to this receptor: Modeling indicated roughly 3.3 TCR RNA copies recovered per cell, compared with around 10 by digital PCR, which implies a capture efficiency of 25% to 35%. Spiked-in Jurkat TCR RNA equivalent to a single cell was reported to be detectable even among one million naive CD8 T cells. In CMV-specific effector cells, clones with more than 20 RNA copies accounted for over 99% of molecules, whereas in naive cells such clones accounted for under 1%. When barcode sub-clustering was left out, chimeric consensus sequences inflated TCR diversity, with chimeras reaching as high as 47%. Identical TCR molecules sharing a barcode could cause highly expanded clone sizes to be underestimated. The naive libraries included spiked-in Jurkat TCR RNA (fewer than 11 copies' worth), and this Jurkat TCR RNA is not part of the donor repertoire.

Receptor libraries were prepared by PCR. Sequencing was performed on an Illumina HiSeq 4000. Bulk TCR libraries were generated as previously described, with the TCR primers listed in Table S5 used. Total RNA was purified with the Qiagen AllPrep DNA/RNA kit. Before any analysis, reads coming from multiple sequencing runs of the same library were combined into one pool. The published analysis was carried out like this. Reads were retained only if their TCR constant sequence matched exactly, and those retained reads were trimmed to 150 nt and grouped according to their 12-nt molecular barcodes. Within each barcode group, reads were sub-clustered at a 15% Levenshtein threshold, and quality-weighted consensus sequences were built per RNA molecule. Non-functional sequences were filtered out, along with any lower-count sequence sitting one edit away from another sequence. On the basis of fitting two negative binomial distributions, barcode sub-clusters with fewer than 20% of the maximum read count were discarded. The public reads were reanalyzed by TCRdb: fastp trimming at Q25, MiXCR alignment, in-frame beta chains only. All rows with the same CDR3 protein become a single entry with the most common DNA and genes. The V and J calls here are based on TCRdb, not the publication. The sample records some 65,000 distinct CDR3 sequences, approximately 18% of which are singletons. The ten most abundant clones make up 1.5% to 1.7% of the sample.

Remarks on this clonotype: It has no known antigen specificity. A much larger clone lies one base from this, so it may be a read error.

Libraries of naive CD8 T cells were generated from roughly 21,000 to 960,000 sorted cells, with 10%, 30% or 50% of the purified RNA used. On a BD FACSAria II, naive CD8 T cells were FACS-sorted as CD8+CD4-CCR7+CD45RA+ and collected into RLT Plus buffer. To test detection sensitivity, Jurkat RNA equivalent to approximately ten TCR copies was spiked into samples of about 20,000-1,100,000 naive CD8 T cells. CD8 T cells were enriched with RosetteSep CD8+ T Cell Enrichment Cocktail and Ficoll-Paque, followed by ACK red cell lysis. V lost 3 bases and J lost 7 bases; the stretch between them is 19 bases long. From the cysteine up to the phenylalanine, the CDR3 has a length of 16 residues. The retained sequence is limited to the CDR3, 48 bases, with the frame set at the first base. CDR1 and CDR2 were assigned from the germline V gene (reference sequence) as SGHAT and FQDESV.

The sequence was obtained from a human donor in good health. Some libraries in this study had Jurkat cell RNA spiked in. The material sequenced was naive CD8+ T cells from blood, with Jurkat cell RNA spiked in. The sample's cell subset or site label, decoded: FACS-sorted CD8+CD4-CCR7+CD45RA+ naive T cells. The chain is assembled from TRBV11-1 and TRBJ1-5; no D gene can be assigned with confidence. Read as DNA, the sequence is TGTGCCAGCAGCTTCATCCTGGATATCGTACGGCAGCCCCAGCATTTT. The translation is CASSFILDIVRQPQHF.